This T cell receptor beta chain was recovered during a study of regulatory T cells in long-lasting Graves disease. Study results and limitations: Persistent Graves' patients showed less TCR diversity than newly diagnosed patients showed.

Time point reported: newly diagnosed GD, antithyroid drugs for less than 3 months. There was RNA extracted from PBMCs, and the TCR library was made from it. For TCR beta, libraries came from iRepertoire HTBI primers and Arm-PCR of CDR3 regions. MiXCR, run by TCRdb on the multiplex PCR reads, gives a single entry per CDR3 protein. The data show around 420,000 distinct CDR3 sequences, 15% seen once. This clonotype occurred many times. Its specificity is not known. These data were also reused for a study on T cells in Graves' hyperthyroidism and ophthalmopathy.

Sequencing was performed on peripheral blood mononuclear cells (PBMCs), taken at new diagnosis, from a patient treated with antithyroid drugs. The clonotype comes from a middle-aged woman with Graves disease.

The CDR3 bases are TGCAGTGCTATGTCCCCGGGACAGGGCTCCTACGAGCAGTACTTC. Protein sequence: CSAMSPGQGSYEQYF. The chain employs TRBV20-1 and TRBJ2-7; 9 bases map to TRBD1. The CDR3 loop spans 15 amino acids. Germline CDR1 and CDR2: DFQATT and SNEGSKA (reference sequence). After removal of 4 bases from V and 0 bases from J, the junction contained 7 bases not matched to a gene.